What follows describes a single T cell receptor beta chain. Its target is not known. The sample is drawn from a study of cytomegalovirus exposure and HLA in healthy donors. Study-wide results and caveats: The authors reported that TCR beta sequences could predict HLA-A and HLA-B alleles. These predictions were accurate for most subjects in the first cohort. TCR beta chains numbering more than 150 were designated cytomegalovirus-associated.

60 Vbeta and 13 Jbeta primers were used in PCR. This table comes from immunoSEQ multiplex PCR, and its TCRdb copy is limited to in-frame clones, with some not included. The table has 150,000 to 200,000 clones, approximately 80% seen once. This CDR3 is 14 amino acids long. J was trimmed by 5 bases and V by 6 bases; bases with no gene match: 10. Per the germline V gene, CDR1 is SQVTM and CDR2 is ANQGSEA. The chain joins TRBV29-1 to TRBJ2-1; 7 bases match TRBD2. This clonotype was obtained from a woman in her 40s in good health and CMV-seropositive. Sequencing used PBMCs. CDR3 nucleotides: TGCAGCGTCAGATGGCGGGAGTTGGACAATGAGCAGTTCTTC. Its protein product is CSVRWRELDNEQFF.